This note documents a single T cell receptor (beta chain) sequence. Seattle cases were enrolled at active infection and followed longitudinally. The data are from a study of blood T cell repertoires in COVID-19. Overall study context: The study drew acute and convalescent COVID-19 samples from the United States, Italy and Spain. Sample material is recorded as cDNA or gDNA derived from T cells, B-cell-depleted T cells, or PBMCs.

Measured with immunoSEQ multiplex PCR; TCRdb has only the in-frame clones, and not every one. The data contain 55,000 or so clones, around nine tenths of them seen just once; the ten biggest clones take up approximately 6.5%. The germline V gene has CDR1 KGHDR and CDR2 SFDVKD. Germline trimming cut 3 bases from V and 5 bases from J; bases unmatched to any gene: 4. CDR3 length: 14 residues. Specimen: peripheral blood. The J gene is TRBJ2-5, the V gene TRBV24-1, with TRBD1 identical over 8 bases. The sequence came from a woman in her sixties or seventies with COVID-19, enrolled during active disease. The chain's CDR3 is CATSDGQGAETQYF. CDR3 bases: TGTGCCACCAGTGATGGACAGGGAGCGGAGACCCAGTACTTC.